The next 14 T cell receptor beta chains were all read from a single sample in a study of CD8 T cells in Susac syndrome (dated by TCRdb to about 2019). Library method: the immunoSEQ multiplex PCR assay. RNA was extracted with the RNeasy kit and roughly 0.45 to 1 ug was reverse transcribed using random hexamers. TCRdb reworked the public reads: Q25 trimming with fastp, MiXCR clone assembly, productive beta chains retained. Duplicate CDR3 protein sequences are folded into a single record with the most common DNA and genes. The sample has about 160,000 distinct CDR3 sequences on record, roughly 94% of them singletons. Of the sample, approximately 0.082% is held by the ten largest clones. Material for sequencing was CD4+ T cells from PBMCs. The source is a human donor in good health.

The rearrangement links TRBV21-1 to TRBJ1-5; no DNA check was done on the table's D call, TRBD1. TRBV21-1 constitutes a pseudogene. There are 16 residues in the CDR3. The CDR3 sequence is CASSAGALYSNQPQHF. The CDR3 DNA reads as TGTGCCAGCAGCGCCGGCGCGCTGTATAGCAATCAGCCCCAGCATTTT.

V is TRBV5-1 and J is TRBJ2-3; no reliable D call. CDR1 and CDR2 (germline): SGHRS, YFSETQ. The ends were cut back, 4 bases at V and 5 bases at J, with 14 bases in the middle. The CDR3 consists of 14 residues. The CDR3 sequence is CASSTDAGGDTQYF. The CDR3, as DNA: TGCGCCAGCAGCACGGATGCCGGTGGAGATACGCAGTATTTT.

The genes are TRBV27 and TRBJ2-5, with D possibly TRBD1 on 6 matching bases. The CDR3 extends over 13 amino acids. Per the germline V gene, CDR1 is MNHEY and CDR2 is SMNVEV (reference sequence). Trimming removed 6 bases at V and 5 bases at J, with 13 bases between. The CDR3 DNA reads TGTGCCAGCAGGGAAGTGGGGGCTGAGACCCAGTACTTC. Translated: CASREVGAETQYF.

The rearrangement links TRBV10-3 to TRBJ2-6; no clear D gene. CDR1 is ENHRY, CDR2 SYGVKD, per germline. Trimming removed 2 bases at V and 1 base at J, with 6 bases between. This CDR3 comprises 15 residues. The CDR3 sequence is CAISEEVSGANVLTF. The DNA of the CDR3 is TGTGCCATCAGTGAGGAGGTATCTGGGGCCAACGTCCTGACTTTC.

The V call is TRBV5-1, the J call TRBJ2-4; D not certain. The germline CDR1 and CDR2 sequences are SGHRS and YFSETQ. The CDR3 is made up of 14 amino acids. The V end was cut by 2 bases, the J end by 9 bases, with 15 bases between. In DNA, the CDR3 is TGCGCCAGCAGCTTAGGTTTCCAGGAGAGCATTCAGTACTTC. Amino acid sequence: CASSLGFQESIQYF.

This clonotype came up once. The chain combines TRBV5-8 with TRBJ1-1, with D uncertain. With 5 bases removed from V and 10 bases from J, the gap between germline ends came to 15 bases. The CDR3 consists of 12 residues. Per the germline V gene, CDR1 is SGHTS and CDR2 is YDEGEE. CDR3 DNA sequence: TGTGCCAGCAGTTTTCCCCCTGGCGGAGCTTTCTTT. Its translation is CASSFPPGGAFF.

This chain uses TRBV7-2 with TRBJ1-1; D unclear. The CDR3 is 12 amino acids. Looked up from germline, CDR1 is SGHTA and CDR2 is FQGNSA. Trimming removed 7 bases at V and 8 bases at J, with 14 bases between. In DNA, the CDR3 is TGTGCCAGCACCGACACCGGCACCGAAGCTTTCTTT. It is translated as CASTDTGTEAFF.

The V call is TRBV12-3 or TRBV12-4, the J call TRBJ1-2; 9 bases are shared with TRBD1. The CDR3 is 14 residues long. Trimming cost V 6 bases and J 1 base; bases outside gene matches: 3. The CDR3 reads CASRGDRDNYGYTF. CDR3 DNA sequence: TGTGCCAGCAGGGGGGACAGGGATAACTATGGCTACACCTTC.

The CDR3, as DNA: TGTGCCACCAGTGACCACAGAGCGGGAGATTACAATGAGCAGTTCTTC. Encoded protein: CATSDHRAGDYNEQFF. V usage is TRBV24-1 and J usage is TRBJ2-1; 8 bases are shared with TRBD2. The CDR3 sequence is 16 residues long. The V and J ends lost 4 bases and 4 bases, in that order; junction bases with no gene match: 8. The germline CDR1 and CDR2 sequences are KGHDR and SFDVKD.

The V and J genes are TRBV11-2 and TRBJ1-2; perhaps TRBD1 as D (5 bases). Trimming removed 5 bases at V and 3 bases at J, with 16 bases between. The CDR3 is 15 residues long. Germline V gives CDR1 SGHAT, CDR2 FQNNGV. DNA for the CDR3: TGTGCCAGCAGCGACGCCTTTTGGGGCCACTATGGCTACACCTTC. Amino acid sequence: CASSDAFWGHYGYTF.

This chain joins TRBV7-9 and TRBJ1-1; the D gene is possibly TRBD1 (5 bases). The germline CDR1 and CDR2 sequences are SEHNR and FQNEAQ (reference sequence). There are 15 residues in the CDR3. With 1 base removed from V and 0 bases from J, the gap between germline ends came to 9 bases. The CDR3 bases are TGTGCCAGCAGCTTAGAAGGGACTATGAACACTGAAGCTTTCTTT. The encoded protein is CASSLEGTMNTEAFF.

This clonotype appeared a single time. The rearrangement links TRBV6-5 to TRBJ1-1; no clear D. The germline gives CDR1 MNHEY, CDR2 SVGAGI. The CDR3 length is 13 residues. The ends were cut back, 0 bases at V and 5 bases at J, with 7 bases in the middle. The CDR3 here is CASSYSDRTEAFF. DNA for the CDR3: TGTGCCAGCAGTTACTCGGACCGAACTGAAGCTTTCTTT.

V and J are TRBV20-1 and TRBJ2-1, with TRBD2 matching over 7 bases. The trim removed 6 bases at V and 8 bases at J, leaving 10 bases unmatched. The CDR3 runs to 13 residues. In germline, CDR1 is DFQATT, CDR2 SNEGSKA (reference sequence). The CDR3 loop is CSAPRLAGDEQFF. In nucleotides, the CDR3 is TGCAGTGCGCCCAGACTAGCCGGCGATGAGCAGTTCTTC.

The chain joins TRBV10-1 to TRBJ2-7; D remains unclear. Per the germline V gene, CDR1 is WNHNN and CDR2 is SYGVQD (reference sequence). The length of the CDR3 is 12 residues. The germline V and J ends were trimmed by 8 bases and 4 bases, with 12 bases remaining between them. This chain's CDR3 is CASQSWGYEQYF. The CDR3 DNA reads TGCGCCAGCCAGTCCTGGGGTTACGAGCAGTACTTC.